This TCR beta chain was found in a study of T-cell reconstitution after alpha-beta-depleted transplantation in children. Study-level findings and limits: There were some patients whose high TCRbeta diversity at day 60 came from surviving recipient T cells and thymic progenitors.

The V end lost 6 bases, the J end lost 1 base, and 8 bases lay between the germline ends. CDR1 is DFQATT and CDR2 is SNEGSKA in the germline V gene (reference sequence). The CDR3 loop spans 12 amino acids. The sample holds many counts of this clonotype. Its antigen is still unknown. Using unique molecular identifiers, the investigators prepared the TCRbeta library. TCRdb called the PCR reads again in MiXCR, with one record for every CDR3 protein. There are some 180,000 distinct CDR3 sequences in the sample; roughly 7.1% occur only once, and 5% to 6.5% lies in the top ten. The specimen was PBMCs, collected before TCRalphabeta/CD19-depleted stem cell transplant. J is TRBJ2-3 and V is TRBV20-1; no reliable D call. This TCR was sampled from a boy aged 2-15 years with acute lymphoblastic leukemia, due to receive a stem cell transplant. CDR3 coding DNA: TGCAGTGCCCACCGGGGCACAGATACGCAGTATTTT. This gives the protein CSAHRGTDTQYF.